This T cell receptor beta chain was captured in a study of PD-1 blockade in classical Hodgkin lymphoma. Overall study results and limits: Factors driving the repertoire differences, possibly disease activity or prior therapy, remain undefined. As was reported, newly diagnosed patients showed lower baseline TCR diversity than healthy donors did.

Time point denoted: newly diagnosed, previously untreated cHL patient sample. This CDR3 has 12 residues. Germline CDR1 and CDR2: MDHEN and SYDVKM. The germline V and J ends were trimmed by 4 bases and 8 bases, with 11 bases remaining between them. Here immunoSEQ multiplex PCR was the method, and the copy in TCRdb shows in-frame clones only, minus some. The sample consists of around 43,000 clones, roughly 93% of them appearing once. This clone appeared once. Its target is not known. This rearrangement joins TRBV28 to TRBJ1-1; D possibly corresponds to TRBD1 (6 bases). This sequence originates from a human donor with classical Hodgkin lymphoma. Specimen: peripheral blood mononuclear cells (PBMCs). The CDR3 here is CASSSQGGEAFF. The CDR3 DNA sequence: TGTGCCAGCAGTTCACAGGGCGGAGAAGCTTTCTTT.